This entry is about one T cell receptor beta chain. Its antigen remains unidentified. This specimen comes from a study of cytomegalovirus exposure and HLA in healthy donors. General observations from the study: One cluster of highly shared sequence variants probably arose as a sequencing artifact. In most subjects, TCR beta sequences reportedly gave accurate predictions of HLA-A and HLA-B alleles. In vitro data verified a few CMV-associated chains as specific for CMV antigens.

CDR1 and CDR2 from the germline V gene are SGDLS and YYNGEE. The CDR3 covers 13 residues. The V and J ends lost 8 bases and 4 bases respectively, with 13 bases between them. 60 Vbeta and 13 Jbeta primers were used in PCR. Authors' methods: A later analysis tallied tens of millions of unique TCR beta chains, about 9.9 million of them shared. Produced via immunoSEQ multiplex PCR; TCRdb's table is partial and in-frame only. V and J calls and clone size are given by that table; D and trimming were obtained from the DNA. The sample contains some 150,000 clones, roughly four fifths of which appear only once.

The sequenced material came from PBMCs. This chain uses TRBV9 with TRBJ1-3; maybe TRBD1 (6 bases). The receptor was derived from a man in his forties or fifties in good health and CMV-seropositive. The DNA for the CDR3 is TGTGCCAGTGAACAGGGTACCGGAAACACCATATATTTT. Translated, it gives CASEQGTGNTIYF. Complete variable domain (other parts from reference TRBV9 and TRBJ1-3): DSGVTQTPKHLITATGQRVTLRCSPRSGDLSVYWYQQSLDQGLQFLIQYYNGEERAKGNILERFSAQQFPDLHSELNLSSLELGDSALYFCASEQGTGNTIYFGEGSWLTVV.